This T cell receptor beta chain originates from a study of blood T cell repertoires in COVID-19. Authors' data handling: Estimation of nucleated cell counts was performed using reference gene primer amplification. Assay used: immunoSEQ multiplex PCR; TCRdb lists only in-frame clones, some missing. The DNA gave D and trimming, while V, J and clone size come from that table. The sample has 290,000 or so clones, more than 85% seen once. This clonotype was sampled from a man between 65 and 80 years old with acute or convalescent COVID-19. The sequenced sample was peripheral blood.

The CDR3 sequence: CASSVEAGVTRDTQYF. For the CDR3, the DNA is TGTGCCAGCAGCGTAGAGGCAGGGGTCACTAGGGATACGCAGTATTTT. This sequence joins TRBV9 and TRBJ2-3, with D tentatively TRBD1 (6 bases). This CDR3 comprises 16 residues. CDR1 and CDR2 from the germline V gene are SGDLS and YYNGEE. Trimming pared 0 bases from V and 6 bases from J, leaving 17 bases between.